Listed here are 10 T cell receptor beta chains from one sample, sequenced in a study of cytomegalovirus exposure and HLA in healthy donors. This PCR relied on a set of 60 Vbeta primers and 13 Jbeta primers. Produced via immunoSEQ multiplex PCR; TCRdb's table is partial and in-frame only. The sample contains roughly 160,000 clones, approximately 80% of which appear only once. Sequenced material: PBMCs. The source is a male donor in good health and CMV-seronegative.

V and J are TRBV27 and TRBJ2-7; D is unresolved. Looked up from germline, CDR1 is MNHEY and CDR2 is SMNVEV (reference sequence). V lost 5 bases, J lost 4 bases, and 6 bases lay in between. The CDR3 extends over 11 amino acids. CDR3 sequence (DNA): TGTGCCAGCAGTCCAGGTTACGAGCAGTACTTC. This sequence encodes CASSPGYEQYF.

This chain connects TRBV5-8 to TRBJ2-3, with 9 nucleotides matching TRBD2. Germline-derived CDR1 and CDR2 are SGHTS and YDEGEE. The CDR3 totals 17 residues. The trim removed 3 bases at V and 1 base at J, leaving 9 bases unmatched. CDR3 sequence reads: CASSYLTIAGGTDTQYF. The CDR3 region has the DNA TGTGCCAGCAGCTACCTCACCATAGCGGGGGGCACAGATACGCAGTATTTT.

This clone was picked up one time. V and J are TRBV28 and TRBJ1-2; maybe TRBD1 (6 bases). CDR3 length: 13 amino acids. Trimming cost V 7 bases and J 7 bases, with 16 bases left between them. Germline lookup yields CDR1 MDHEN and CDR2 SYDVKM. The CDR3 DNA follows: TGTGCCAGCAAACCCTACAGGGCCTTTGGCTACACCTTC. Encoded protein: CASKPYRAFGYTF.

This clone showed up just a few times. V and J are TRBV7-9 and TRBJ2-7; maybe TRBD1 (5 bases). Germline V gene sequence: CDR1 SEHNR, CDR2 FQNEAQ (reference sequence). With 5 bases removed from V and 3 bases from J, the gap between germline ends came to 14 bases. The CDR3 consists of 14 residues. The CDR3 reads CASSPLPDSYEQYF. The CDR3 DNA sequence: TGTGCCAGCAGCCCACTACCAGACAGCTACGAGCAGTACTTC.

V gene TRBV9 combines with J gene TRBJ2-5, with 10 bases identical to TRBD1. The J call is in doubt because the DNA end fits TRBJ2-7 better. Germline V gene lookup returns CDR1 SGDLS and CDR2 YYNGEE. The CDR3 length is 14 residues. The CDR3 DNA is TGTGCCAGCAGCCCGGGACAGGGGAGGGTCGAGCAGTACTTC. Translated, it gives CASSPGQGRVEQYF.

The rearrangement joins TRBV27 to TRBJ2-1; 10 bases match TRBD2. Germline V lookup: CDR1 MNHEY, CDR2 SMNVEV (reference sequence). The CDR3 extends over 17 amino acids. Trimming took 1 base from V and 4 from J; bases not matched to a gene: 7. In DNA, the CDR3 is TGTGCCAGCAGTTTATTGGCCGGGACTAGCGATTACAATGAGCAGTTCTTC. Its protein is CASSLLAGTSDYNEQFF.

CDR3 protein: CASSFTRVDTQYF. The CDR3 DNA reads as TGTGCCAGCAGCTTCACTAGGGTCGATACGCAGTATTTT. The J gene is TRBJ2-3, the V gene TRBV7-2; D perhaps matches TRBD2 (5 bases). Trimming removed 3 bases at V and 6 bases at J, with 10 bases between. CDR3 length: 13 residues. Germline CDR1 SGHTA, CDR2 FQGNSA. Based on the CDR3 plus reference TRBV7-2 and TRBJ2-3, the full variable domain is GAGVSQSPSNKVTEKGKDVELRCDPISGHTALYWYRQSLGQGLEFLIYFQGNSAPDKSGLPSDRFSAERTGGSVSTLTIQRTQQEDSAVYLCASSFTRVDTQYFGPGTRLTVL.

The rearrangement links TRBV7-3 to TRBJ2-3; D ambiguous. V was trimmed by 1 base and J by 0 bases, leaving 14 bases between them. The CDR3 runs 17 residues. Germline V gene sequence: CDR1 SGHTA, CDR2 FQGTGA. CDR3 residues: CASSLIGGISSTDTQYF. The CDR3 nucleotides are TGTGCCAGCAGCTTAATAGGCGGAATATCTAGCACAGATACGCAGTATTTT.

The chain couples TRBV5-1 to TRBJ2-2; 9 bases match TRBD1. There are 16 residues in the CDR3. Germline CDR1 and CDR2: SGHRS and YFSETQ. V shed 0 bases, J shed 4 bases, and the junction held 4 bases outside the gene matches. In DNA, the CDR3 is TGCGCCAGCAGCTTGGAGGGACAGGGCGTCACCGGGGAGCTGTTTTTT. Protein product: CASSLEGQGVTGELFF.

V gene TRBV7-9 combines with J gene TRBJ1-5; the D is unclear. Germline CDR1 SEHNR, CDR2 FQNEAQ (reference sequence). V was clipped by 3 bases and J by 3 bases, with 6 bases between them. This CDR3 is 13 amino acids long. CDR3 sequence: CASSFSDNQPQHF. CDR3 DNA sequence: TGTGCCAGCAGCTTCAGCGACAATCAGCCCCAGCATTTT. Full variable domain (missing parts from reference TRBV7-9 and TRBJ1-5): DTGVSQNPRHKITKRGQNVTFRCDPISEHNRLYWYRQTLGQGPEFLTYFQNEAQLEKSRLLSDRFSAERPKGSFSTLEIQRTEQGDSAMYLCASSFSDNQPQHFGDGTRLSIL.